This TCR beta chain was profiled in a study of blood T cell repertoires in COVID-19. The assay was immunoSEQ multiplex PCR, and TCRdb's table has in-frame clones only and misses some. The repertoire consists of some 260,000 clones, with approximately 79% occurring once and the leading ten covering 4%. V lost 3 bases to trimming and J lost 7 bases; unmatched junction nucleotides: 12. Looked up from germline, CDR1 is WSHSY and CDR2 is SAAADI. This CDR3 is built from 17 residues. The sequenced sample was peripheral blood. This TCR derives from a middle-aged woman with active or convalescent COVID-19. This chain links TRBV10-2 with TRBJ1-5; TRBD1 aligns across 10 bases. The CDR3: CASSEYRTGGLPQPQHF. CDR3 DNA sequence: TGCGCCAGCAGTGAATATCGGACAGGGGGTTTGCCACAGCCCCAGCATTTT.